This T cell receptor (beta chain) was captured in a study of cytomegalovirus exposure and HLA in healthy donors. Turning to the study itself: Clustering assigned around 77% of the roughly 370 genotyped donors to the Caucasian-associated ancestry cluster. Study outcomes and limitations: Reportedly, diagnosis of cytomegalovirus status by the classifier showed high specificity and sensitivity. Rare sequences made up most TCRs, while some public TCRs were found in many donors. A link between a missense DCLRE1C variant and TCR beta V- and J-gene trimming emerged from a later analysis.

The length of the CDR3 is 13 residues. Germline V gene sequence: CDR1 MNHEY, CDR2 SVGAGI. V was clipped by 2 bases and J by 6 bases, with 10 bases between them. A multiplex PCR was run with 60 Vbeta primers and 13 Jbeta primers. TCRdb's table, derived via immunoSEQ multiplex PCR, lists solely in-frame clones and lacks some. Among around 99,000 clones listed, over 70% were seen once. A remark on this clone: Its antigen is undetermined.

The sequence was collected from a man aged 25-45 years in good health and CMV-seronegative. Sequencing used PBMCs. This chain connects TRBV6-5 to TRBJ1-2; no reliable D call. The CDR3 sequence: CASSYPGYDGYTF. CDR3 nucleotides: TGTGCCAGCAGTTACCCCGGGTACGATGGCTACACCTTC.